These T cell receptor beta chains were read from a single sample in a study of regulatory T cells in long-lasting Graves disease. TCRdb itself ran the multiplex PCR reads through MiXCR, one entry per CDR3 protein. This sample has some 250,000 distinct CDR3 sequences, with about 17% found just once. The same data also contributed to another study, on T cells in Graves' hyperthyroidism and ophthalmopathy.

The source was peripheral blood mononuclear cells (PBMCs), collected at new diagnosis, from a patient treated with antithyroid drugs. These receptor sequences come from a young woman with Graves disease. CDR3s include the opening cysteine and the closing phenylalanine or tryptophan. A D gene is named only where the DNA matches it firmly. Expanded clones get a size class; other rows say once, few or many, or leave the size out.

J	V	D	size	DNA	CDR3
TRBJ2-2	TRBV20-1	NA	many	TGCAGTGCTAGAGATGATCCCCAGGGCCCCGGGGAGCTGTTTTTT	CSARDDPQGPGELFF
TRBJ2-7	TRBV12-5	TRBD1	many	TGTGCTAGTGGACCGACAGGGTCGGGCGAGCAGTACTTC	CASGPTGSGEQYF
TRBJ1-1	TRBV20-1	NA	many	TGCAGTGCTAGCCCCTCCGATCCGGGGGACACTGAAGCTTTCTTT	CSASPSDPGDTEAFF
TRBJ2-2	TRBV5-6	NA	many	TGTGCCAGCAGCTTCGGACAACAAAACATGAACACCGGGGAGCTGTTTTTT	CASSFGQQNMNTGELFF
TRBJ2-1	TRBV7-3	TRBD2	many	TGTGCCAGCAGCCCCTACGGGGGGAACAATGAGCAGTTCTTC	CASSPYGGNNEQFF
TRBJ1-6	TRBV5-4	TRBD1	many	TGTGCCAGCAGCCTAAGACAGGGCGGAAATTCACCCCTCCACTTT	CASSLRQGGNSPLHF
TRBJ2-7	TRBV19	NA	many	TGTGCCAGTAGTATGGTCGGACACAAGGACTACGAGCAGTACTTC	CASSMVGHKDYEQYF
TRBJ2-5	TRBV5-1	TRBD1	many	TGCGCCAGCAGCTTGACAGGGGAAGAGACCCAGTACTTC	CASSLTGEETQYF
TRBJ1-5	TRBV28	NA	NA	TGTGCCACCCTCCCCTCCGGGCCTCAGCCCCAGCATTTT	CATLPSGPQPQHF
TRBJ1-5	TRBV19	NA	many	TGTGCCAGTAGTATATGGGACGGCCTTTCCCGAGACAATCAGCCCCAGCATTTT	CASSIWDGLSRDNQPQHF
TRBJ2-1	TRBV5-6	NA	many	TGTGCCAGCAGCTTAGATCGGCTGCTCGTTAACAATGAGCAGTTCTTC	CASSLDRLLVNNEQFF
TRBJ1-2	TRBV15	NA	NA	TGTGCCACCAGCAGAGGGGAAGGGTCGATTGGCTACACCTTC	CATSRGEGSIGYTF
TRBJ2-3	TRBV11-2	NA	many	TGTGCCAGCAGCCCACCGGGGGTCCTCACAGATACGCAGTATTTT	CASSPPGVLTDTQYF
TRBJ2-5	TRBV12-3/TRBV12-4	TRBD2	NA	TGTGCCAGCAGTCGCGGACTAGCGGGAGTCGAGACCCAGTACTTC	CASSRGLAGVETQYF
TRBJ1-1	TRBV5-1	NA	many	TGCGCCAGCAGTCCGGGACGGGACATGAACACTGAAGCTTTCTTT	CASSPGRDMNTEAFF
TRBJ1-1	TRBV5-1	NA	NA	NA	CASSFYICSARQPNTEAFF
TRBJ1-6	TRBV20-1	NA	many	TGCAGTGCTAAGCAGGTTAATTCACCCCTCCACTTT	CSAKQVNSPLHF
TRBJ1-1	TRBV6-1	NA	NA	TGTGCCAGCAGTAACCTTAATATGCCGTCGAACACTGAAGCTTTCTTT	CASSNLNMPSNTEAFF
TRBJ2-3	TRBV6-1	TRBD2	many	TGTGCCAGCAGTCTCCAACTAGCGGCGAGATACACAGATACGCAGTATTTT	CASSLQLAARYTDTQYF
TRBJ1-2	TRBV9	NA	few	TGTGCCAGCAGCGTAGAAATGGGCCGGGATGGCTACACCTTC	CASSVEMGRDGYTF
TRBJ2-3	TRBV7-3	NA	few	TGTGCCAGCAGCCGCGCGTCCAGTCAAGATACGCAGTATTTT	CASSRASSQDTQYF
TRBJ1-2	TRBV29-1	NA	many	TGCAGCGTTGCCGGGAGTGGTGCCTATGGCTACACCTTC	CSVAGSGAYGYTF